These 15 T cell receptor beta chains share one sample of origin, sequenced in a study of vaccination effects on CD4 cells after COVID-19. Profiled with immunoSEQ multiplex PCR; TCRdb holds only in-frame clones, not every one. The sample includes about 17,000 clones, over 60% of them seen just once. The ViraFEST assay expanded antigen-specific CD4+ T cells with viral peptide pools before sequencing. Investigators separated out CD4+ T cells once around 9 days of culture had passed. A PCR test confirmed that the person had SARS-CoV-2 infection between March and December 2020. Vaccine administered to participants consisted of two doses of either BNT162b2 or mRNA-1273. Antigens for these TCRs are unknown. The sequences come from CD4+ T cells from PBMCs cultured with SARS-CoV-2 spike peptides, collected after COVID-19 vaccination. The receptors were sampled from a human donor who had a prior SARS-CoV-2 infection.

The rearrangement uses TRBV18 and TRBJ1-2; the match to TRBD1 covers 9 bases. The CDR3 is 17 residues long. CDR1 is KGHSH and CDR2 is LQKENI in the germline V gene. V lost 4 bases to trimming and J lost 4 bases; unmatched junction nucleotides: 13. The CDR3 DNA reads TGTGCCAGCTCACGGGACAGGGTAGAATCGAATAGCTATGGCTACACCTTC. As protein: CASSRDRVESNSYGYTF. The full variable domain, completed using reference TRBV18 and TRBJ1-2, is NAGVMQNPRHLVRRRGQEARLRCSPMKGHSHVYWYRQLPEEGLKFMVYLQKENIIDESGMPKERFSAEFPKEGPSILRIQQVVRGDSAAYFCASSRDRVESNSYGYTFGSGTRLTVV.

The CDR3 bases are TGTGCCAGCAGCCCGGGACAGGGCTATGGCTACACCTTC. It yields the protein CASSPGQGYGYTF. The rearrangement links TRBV5-4 to TRBJ1-2; 9 nucleotides agree with TRBD1. V was clipped by 4 bases and J by 4 bases; unmatched bases: 2. The CDR3 spans 13 residues. Germline CDR1 SGHNT, CDR2 YYREEE (reference sequence).

The V gene is TRBV12-3 or TRBV12-4, the J gene TRBJ2-5; unclear D gene. V gave up 5 bases and J gave up 0 bases, with 7 bases separating them. CDR3 size: 13 residues. CDR3 amino acids: CASSGRYQETQYF. CDR3 nucleotide sequence: TGTGCCAGCAGTGGAAGGTACCAAGAGACCCAGTACTTC.

This sequence joins TRBV5-5 and TRBJ1-4; D is ambiguous. CDR3 length equals 15 residues. V was shortened by 5 bases and J by 2 bases, with 13 bases between the two germline ends. CDR1 and CDR2 (germline): SGHKS, YYEKEE (reference sequence). The CDR3 loop is CASSYPGRTNEKLFF. The DNA for the CDR3 is TGTGCCAGCAGTTACCCCGGCAGGACTAATGAAAAACTGTTTTTT.

The J gene is TRBJ2-1, the V gene TRBV11-3; unclear D gene. The germline V gene encodes CDR1 SGHNT and CDR2 YENEEA. Trimming cost V 0 bases and J 9 bases, with 9 bases left between them. The CDR3 sequence is 13 residues long. CDR3 in DNA: TGTGCCAGCAGCTTAGATACAAGCGTTGAGCAGTTCTTC. Protein product: CASSLDTSVEQFF.

V gene TRBV24-1 combines with J gene TRBJ2-3; TRBD2 matches at 7 bases. The CDR3 is 15 amino acids. The germline V gene has CDR1 KGHDR and CDR2 SFDVKD. Losses at the gene ends were 1 base for V and 5 bases for J; bases not matched to a gene: 5. Here the CDR3 DNA reads TGTGCCACCAGTGATTTTGGCGGGAGTAAAGATACGCAGTATTTT. This encodes CATSDFGGSKDTQYF.

V is TRBV6-5 and J is TRBJ2-5, with D perhaps matching TRBD1 (6 bases). The V and J ends lost 9 bases and 2 bases respectively, with 13 bases between them. The V gene's germline CDR1 is MNHEY and CDR2 SVGAGI. The CDR3 extends over 13 amino acids. The CDR3 region is CASRRTVQETQYF. The CDR3 nucleotides read TGTGCCAGTCGAAGGACAGTACAAGAGACCCAGTACTTC.

This clone came up a few times. This chain links TRBV3-1 (or the pseudogene TRBV3-2) with TRBJ2-7; possible D gene TRBD2, 6 bases. CDR1 LGHDT and CDR2 YNNKEL come from the germline V gene (reference sequence). The germline V and J ends were trimmed by 1 base and 5 bases, with 15 bases remaining between them. The CDR3 has 15 amino acids. The CDR3 here is CASSQGFAGLNEQYF. CDR3 coding DNA: TGTGCCAGCAGCCAAGGTTTTGCGGGACTTAACGAGCAGTACTTC.

The chain is built from TRBV21-1 and TRBJ1-4. TRBV21-1 counts as a pseudogene. This CDR3 has 16 residues. The CDR3 DNA reads as TGTGCCAGCAGGCGCTGGGACGGTCCAACTAATGAAAAACTGTTTTTT. Protein: CASRRWDGPTNEKLFF.

The chain has TRBV28 and TRBJ2-5; D is ambiguous. Trimming removed 2 bases from V and 5 bases from J, with 9 bases in between. The CDR3 runs 13 residues. Germline V gene sequence: CDR1 MDHEN, CDR2 SYDVKM. The CDR3 DNA sequence: TGTGCCAGCAGTTTAGCGTTTCCGGAGACCCAGTACTTC. It encodes CASSLAFPETQYF.

This clone was recorded a few times. J is TRBJ1-1 and V is TRBV6-1; D remains unclear. CDR1 is MNHNS and CDR2 is SASEGT in the germline V gene. The V end was cut by 0 bases, the J end by 1 base, with 9 bases between. CDR3 length: 15 residues. The CDR3 reads CASSEAQWRNTEAFF. CDR3 coding DNA: TGTGCCAGCAGTGAAGCGCAGTGGCGGAACACTGAAGCTTTCTTT.

The genes are TRBV9 and TRBJ1-2; D perhaps matches TRBD1 (5 bases). The length of the CDR3 is 15 residues. Trimming stripped 0 bases from V and 1 base from J, with 10 bases between. Per the germline V gene, CDR1 is SGDLS and CDR2 is YYNGEE. The CDR3 DNA reads as TGTGCCAGCAGCGTAGGAGGGGAATATAACTATGGCTACACCTTC. It translates to CASSVGGEYNYGYTF.

The chain combines TRBV2 with TRBJ2-3, with D tentatively TRBD1 or TRBD2 (6 bases each). The CDR3 runs to 15 residues. Germline lookup yields CDR1 SNHLY and CDR2 FYNNEI. Trimming pared 6 bases from V and 4 bases from J, leaving 17 bases between. CDR3 in amino acids: CASRGGLPLADTQYF. The DNA of the CDR3 is TGTGCCAGCAGAGGGGGACTTCCGTTGGCAGATACGCAGTATTTT. Full variable domain (remainder filled in from reference TRBV2 and TRBJ2-3): EPEVTQTPSHQVTQMGQEVILRCVPISNHLYFYWYRQILGQKVEFLVSFYNNEISEKSEIFDDQFSVERPDGSNFTLKIRSTKLEDSAMYFCASRGGLPLADTQYFGPGTRLTVL.

This chain connects TRBV2 to TRBJ2-1; 13 bases are shared with TRBD2. The junction had 8 bases not matched to a gene; V was cut back by 5 bases and J by 4 bases. Germline CDR1 and CDR2: SNHLY and FYNNEI. The CDR3 runs to 17 residues. The chain's CDR3 is CASSQGLAGAAYNEQFF. In DNA form, the CDR3 reads TGTGCCAGCAGTCAAGGACTAGCGGGGGCGGCGTACAATGAGCAGTTCTTC.

V usage is TRBV7-4 and J usage is TRBJ1-5, with 10 bases lining up with TRBD1. Germline-derived CDR1 and CDR2 are SGHVT and SQSDAQ. The CDR3 totals 22 residues. V lost 3 bases and J lost 0; bases outside the gene matches: 20. The CDR3 DNA reads as TGTGCCAGCAGCTTCTCGCCACACCGGTCCCGGGACAGGGGCGATAGCAATCAGCCCCAGCATTTT. Protein product: CASSFSPHRSRDRGDSNQPQHF.